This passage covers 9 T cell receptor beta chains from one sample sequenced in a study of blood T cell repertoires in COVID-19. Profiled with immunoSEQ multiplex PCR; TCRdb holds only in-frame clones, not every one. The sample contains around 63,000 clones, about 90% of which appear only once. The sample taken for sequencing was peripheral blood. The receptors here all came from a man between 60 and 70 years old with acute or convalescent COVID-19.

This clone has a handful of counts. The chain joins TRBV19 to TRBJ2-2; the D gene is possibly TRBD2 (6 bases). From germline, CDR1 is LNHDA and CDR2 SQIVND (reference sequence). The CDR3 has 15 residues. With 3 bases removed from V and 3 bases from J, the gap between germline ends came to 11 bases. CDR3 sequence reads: CASSIKRADTGELFF. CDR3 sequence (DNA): TGTGCCAGTAGTATCAAGCGGGCAGACACCGGGGAGCTGTTTTTT.

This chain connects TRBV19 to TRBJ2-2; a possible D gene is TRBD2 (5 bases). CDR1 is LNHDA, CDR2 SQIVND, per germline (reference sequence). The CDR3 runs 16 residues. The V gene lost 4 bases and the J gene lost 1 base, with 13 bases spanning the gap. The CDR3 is CASSSEGIWNTGELFF. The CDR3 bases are TGTGCCAGTAGTAGTGAGGGAATCTGGAACACCGGGGAGCTGTTTTTT.

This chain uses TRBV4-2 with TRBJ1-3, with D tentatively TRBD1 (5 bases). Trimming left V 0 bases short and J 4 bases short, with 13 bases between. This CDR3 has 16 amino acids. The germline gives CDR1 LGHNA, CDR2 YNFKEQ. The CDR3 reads CASSQDWGVFGNTIYF. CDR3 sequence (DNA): TGTGCCAGCAGCCAAGATTGGGGGGTCTTCGGAAACACCATATATTTT.

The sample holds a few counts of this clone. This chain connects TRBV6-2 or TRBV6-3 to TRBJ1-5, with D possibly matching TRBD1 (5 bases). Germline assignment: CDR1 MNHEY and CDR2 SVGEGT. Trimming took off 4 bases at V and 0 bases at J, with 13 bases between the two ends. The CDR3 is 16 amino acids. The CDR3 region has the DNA TGTGCCAGCAGTTTCCAGGGTCAGACTAGCAATCAGCCCCAGCATTTT. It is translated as CASSFQGQTSNQPQHF.

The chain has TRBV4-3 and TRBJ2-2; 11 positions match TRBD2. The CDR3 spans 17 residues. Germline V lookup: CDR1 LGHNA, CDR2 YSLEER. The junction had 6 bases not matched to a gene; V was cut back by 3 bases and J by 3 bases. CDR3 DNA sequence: TGCGCCAGCAGCCACTTTAGCGGGGGGGGTTACACCGGGGAGCTGTTTTTT. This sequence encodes CASSHFSGGGYTGELFF.

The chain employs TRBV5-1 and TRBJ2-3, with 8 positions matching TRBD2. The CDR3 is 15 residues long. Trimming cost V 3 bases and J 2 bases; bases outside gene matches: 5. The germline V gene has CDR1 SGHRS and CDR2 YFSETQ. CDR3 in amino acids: CASSSAGALTDTQYF. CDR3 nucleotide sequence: TGCGCCAGCAGCTCAGCGGGGGCCCTCACAGATACGCAGTATTTT.

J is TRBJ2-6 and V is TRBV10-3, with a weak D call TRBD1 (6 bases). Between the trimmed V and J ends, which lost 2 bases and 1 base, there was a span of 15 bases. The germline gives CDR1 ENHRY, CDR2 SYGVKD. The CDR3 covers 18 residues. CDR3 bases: TGTGCCATCAGTGAGCCCGGGACAAGGGGGTCTGGGGCCAACGTCCTGACTTTC. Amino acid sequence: CAISEPGTRGSGANVLTF.

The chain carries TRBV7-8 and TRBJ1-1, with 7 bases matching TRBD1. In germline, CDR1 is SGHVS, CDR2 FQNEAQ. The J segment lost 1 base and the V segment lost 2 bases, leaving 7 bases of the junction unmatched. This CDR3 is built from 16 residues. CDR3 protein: CASSLMRGQENTEAFF. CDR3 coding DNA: TGTGCCAGCAGCTTAATGAGGGGGCAGGAGAACACTGAAGCTTTCTTT.

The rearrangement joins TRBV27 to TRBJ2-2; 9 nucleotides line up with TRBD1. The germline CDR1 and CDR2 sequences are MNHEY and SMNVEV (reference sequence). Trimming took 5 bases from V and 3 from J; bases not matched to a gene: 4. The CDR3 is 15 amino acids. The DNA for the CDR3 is TGTGCCAGCAGTAAAGGGACAGGGTACACCGGGGAGCTGTTTTTT. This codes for CASSKGTGYTGELFF.